A single sample is the source of the 20 T cell receptor beta chains below, sequenced in a study of blood T cell repertoires in COVID-19 (dated by TCRdb to about 2020). The protocol used for the library was the immunoSEQ multiplex PCR assay. TCRdb holds this immuneACCESS table with in-frame rearrangements only. Some clones are missing; in checked studies, unresolved V genes explain under half, and the rest has no known cause. This sample is represented by approximately 110,000 clones; 84% of them were singletons. The ten top clones hold approximately 7% of the sample. Source material: peripheral blood. The receptor set was obtained from a woman between 50 and 59 years old with acute or convalescent COVID-19.

The V gene is TRBV7-3, the J gene TRBJ2-1; tentatively, D is TRBD2 (5 bases). CDR1 is SGHTA, CDR2 FQGTGA, per germline. This CDR3 comprises 15 residues. Trimming cost V 1 base and J 7 bases, with 14 bases left between them. CDR3 sequence (DNA): TGTGCCAGCAGCTTAATGCTAGCTCGGGTGAATGAGCAGTTCTTC. This encodes CASSLMLARVNEQFF. The entire variable domain, with the rest obtained from reference TRBV7-3 and TRBJ2-1, is as follows: GAGVSQTPSNKVTEKGKYVELRCDPISGHTALYWYRQSLGQGPEFLIYFQGTGAADDSGLPNDRFFAVRPEGSVSTLKIQRTERGDSAVYLCASSLMLARVNEQFFGPGTRLTVL.

The sample holds one count of this clone. The chain uses TRBV5-1 and TRBJ1-3, with TRBD1 as a possible D gene (6 bases). The CDR3 has 16 amino acids. Germline V CDR1 and CDR2: SGHRS, YFSETQ. With 4 bases removed from V and 1 base from J, the gap between germline ends came to 15 bases. The CDR3 DNA is TGCGCCAGCAGCCCCGGGACATCCTTTTCTGGAAACACCATATATTTT. This codes for CASSPGTSFSGNTIYF.

This chain uses TRBV6-5 with TRBJ1-1; the D is unclear. This CDR3 region has 15 residues. V lost 9 bases and J lost 0, with 17 bases in between. Germline CDR1 is MNHEY and CDR2 is SVGAGI. The CDR3 nucleotides read TGTGCCAGTAATACCGGCGGCAGACTGAACACTGAAGCTTTCTTT. Protein: CASNTGGRLNTEAFF.

The rearrangement links TRBV9 to TRBJ2-1; 9 nucleotides line up with TRBD2. In germline, CDR1 is SGDLS, CDR2 YYNGEE. The CDR3 extends over 15 amino acids. J lost 8 bases, V lost 3 bases, and 9 bases had no gene match. For the CDR3, the DNA is TGTGCCAGCAGCGCCGGGACTAGCATTCCTCATGAGCAGTTCTTC. Protein sequence: CASSAGTSIPHEQFF. The complete variable domain, with remaining parts taken from reference TRBV9 and TRBJ2-1, reads DSGVTQTPKHLITATGQRVTLRCSPRSGDLSVYWYQQSLDQGLQFLIQYYNGEERAKGNILERFSAQQFPDLHSELNLSSLELGDSALYFCASSAGTSIPHEQFFGPGTRLTVL.

As DNA, the CDR3 is TGTGCCAGCCGGAGCTCCTATAATTCACCCCTCCACTTT. Protein product: CASRSSYNSPLHF. J is TRBJ1-6 and V is TRBV5-6, with D hard to call. Germline V gives CDR1 SGHDT, CDR2 YYEEEE. The CDR3 runs to 13 residues. V lost 7 bases and J 0 bases, leaving 5 bases between the germline ends.

The V call is TRBV6-5, the J call TRBJ2-3, with D tentatively TRBD1 (5 bases). Germline V CDR1 and CDR2: MNHEY, SVGAGI. Trimming removed 7 bases from V and 2 bases from J, with 16 bases in between. The CDR3 is 15 residues long. The chain's CDR3 is CASMAGRVNTDTQYF. The DNA for the CDR3 is TGTGCCAGCATGGCCGGCAGGGTGAACACAGATACGCAGTATTTT.

The V call is TRBV4-2, the J call TRBJ2-3; 10 bases match TRBD2. Germline V gene data show CDR1 as LGHNA and CDR2 as YNFKEQ. The CDR3 is 17 amino acids. The trim removed 2 bases at V and 3 bases at J, leaving 8 bases unmatched. For the CDR3, the DNA is TGTGCCAGCAGCCAACAATCCAGCGGGGGGGTGACAGATACGCAGTATTTT. Residues: CASSQQSSGGVTDTQYF.

This clone was found a few times. This sequence joins TRBV18 and TRBJ1-5, with a possible D match to TRBD1 (5 bases). Germline CDR1 and CDR2: KGHSH and LQKENI. CDR3 size: 16 residues. The V end was cut by 1 base, the J end by 3 bases, with 13 bases between. CDR3 residues: CASSPLERGNNQPQHF. CDR3 DNA sequence: TGTGCCAGCTCACCACTAGAACGGGGGAACAATCAGCCCCAGCATTTT.

The gene calls are TRBV5-4 and TRBJ2-7; 9 bases line up with TRBD1. CDR3 length: 16 residues. Germline V gene lookup returns CDR1 SGHNT and CDR2 YYREEE (reference sequence). V was clipped by 0 bases and J by 6 bases; unmatched bases: 10. This CDR3 reads CASSLGGQGSFGEQYF. CDR3 sequence (DNA): TGTGCCAGCAGCTTGGGGGGACAGGGATCGTTTGGCGAGCAGTACTTC.

V gene TRBV3-1 (or the pseudogene TRBV3-2) combines with J gene TRBJ2-5; D call uncertain. Germline CDR1 LGHDT, CDR2 YNNKEL (reference sequence). The ends were cut back, 6 bases at V and 1 base at J, with 9 bases in the middle. There are 13 residues in the CDR3. The CDR3 loop reads CASSQTSQETQYF. The CDR3 coding sequence is TGTGCCAGCAGTCAAACCAGCCAAGAGACCCAGTACTTC.

V and J are TRBV5-1 and TRBJ2-1; D might be TRBD2 (5 bases). The CDR3 has 15 amino acids. Germline V gene data show CDR1 as SGHRS and CDR2 as YFSETQ. The germline V and J ends were trimmed by 2 bases and 0 bases, with 9 bases remaining between them. The CDR3 here is CASSLTGNSYNEQFF. In DNA form, the CDR3 reads TGCGCCAGCAGCTTAACGGGGAACTCCTACAATGAGCAGTTCTTC.

The CDR3 sequence: CASSPRDSHEKLFF. CDR3 in DNA: TGCGCCAGCAGCCCCCGGGACAGCCATGAAAAACTGTTTTTT. V usage is TRBV5-1 and J usage is TRBJ1-4; 7 nucleotides align to TRBD1. Germline V lookup: CDR1 SGHRS, CDR2 YFSETQ. Trimming at V came to 4 bases and at J to 6 bases, leaving 6 bases not matched to a gene. This CDR3 region has 14 residues.

This chain connects TRBV19 to TRBJ1-5; D is possibly TRBD1 (5 bases). The V end lost 3 bases, the J end lost 1 base, and 16 bases lay between the germline ends. Per germline, CDR1 LNHDA and CDR2 SQIVND (reference sequence). CDR3 length: 17 amino acids. The CDR3 bases are TGTGCCAGTAGTATCGGGACCCCTCGGGGGAGCAATCAGCCCCAGCATTTT. Its protein product is CASSIGTPRGSNQPQHF.

The chain recombines TRBV19 with TRBJ1-4; a weak D match, TRBD1 (6 bases). CDR3 length: 13 amino acids. The ends were cut back, 7 bases at V and 4 bases at J, with 10 bases in the middle. Germline loops: CDR1 LNHDA, CDR2 SQIVND (reference sequence). For the CDR3, the DNA is TGTGCCAGTAAGGACAGAGATAATGAAAAACTGTTTTTT. Translated: CASKDRDNEKLFF.

CDR3 DNA sequence: TGTGCCAGCAGCCGTACAGGGGGCGATCAGCCCCAGCATTTT. Its translation: CASSRTGGDQPQHF. The V call is TRBV5-5, the J call TRBJ1-5, with 9 bases lining up with TRBD1. The trim removed 4 bases at V and 5 bases at J, leaving 4 bases unmatched. The CDR3 runs to 14 residues. The V gene's germline CDR1 is SGHKS and CDR2 YYEKEE (reference sequence).

V usage is TRBV5-1 and J usage is TRBJ2-7, with 7 bases lining up with TRBD2. The ends lost 7 bases at V and 6 bases at J; junction bases unmatched: 10. Germline CDR1 reads SGHRS; CDR2 reads YFSETQ. This CDR3 is 13 amino acids long. The CDR3 loop reads CASGKDAGVEQYF. CDR3 DNA: TGCGCCAGCGGGAAAGACGCGGGGGTCGAGCAGTACTTC.

The J gene is TRBJ2-3, the V gene TRBV12-5, with a possible D match to TRBD1 (6 bases). V gave up 0 bases and J gave up 3 bases, with 13 bases separating them. The CDR3 is 16 residues long. The V gene's germline CDR1 is LGHNT and CDR2 FRNRAP. In DNA form, the CDR3 reads TGTGCTAGTGGTTTGGTAGGCCCAGGGGAGACAGATACGCAGTATTTT. It yields the protein CASGLVGPGETDTQYF.

The chain combines TRBV18 with TRBJ1-1, with D unclear. Trimming took off 2 bases at V and 5 bases at J, with 9 bases between the two ends. The length of the CDR3 is 13 residues. Germline V gene lookup returns CDR1 KGHSH and CDR2 LQKENI. In nucleotides, the CDR3 is TGTGCCAGCTCACCAAGCTACAGAACTGAAGCTTTCTTT. This translates into CASSPSYRTEAFF.

This clone was seen only a few times. This chain joins TRBV4-1 and TRBJ1-1, with TRBD1 matching 9 bases. This CDR3 is 17 amino acids long. CDR1 is MGHRA and CDR2 is YSYEKL in the germline V gene. Trimming cost V 3 bases and J 11 bases; bases outside gene matches: 19. The CDR3 bases are TGCGCCAGCAGCCAGGCGGGGCACCGGGACAGGGACTTGCAGGCTTTCTTT. Translation gives CASSQAGHRDRDLQAFF.

The rearrangement joins TRBV11-2 to TRBJ2-1, with 12 bases aligning to TRBD2. The V segment lost 5 bases and the J segment 6 bases; nucleotides outside the gene matches: 5. Germline V lookup: CDR1 SGHAT, CDR2 FQNNGV. This CDR3 has 15 residues. DNA for the CDR3: TGTGCCAGCAGCCCTGTACTAGCGGGGGGCAATGAGCAGTTCTTC. The encoded protein is CASSPVLAGGNEQFF.